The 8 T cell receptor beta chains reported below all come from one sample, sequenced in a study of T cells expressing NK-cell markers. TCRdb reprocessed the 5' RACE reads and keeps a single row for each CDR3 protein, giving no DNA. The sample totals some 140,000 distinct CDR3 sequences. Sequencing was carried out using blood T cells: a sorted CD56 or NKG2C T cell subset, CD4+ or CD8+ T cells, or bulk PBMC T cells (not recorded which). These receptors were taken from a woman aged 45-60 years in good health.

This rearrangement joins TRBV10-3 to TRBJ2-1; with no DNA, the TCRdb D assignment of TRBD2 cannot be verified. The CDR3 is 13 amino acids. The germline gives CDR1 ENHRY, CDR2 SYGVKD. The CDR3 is CAIRGLDYNEQFF.

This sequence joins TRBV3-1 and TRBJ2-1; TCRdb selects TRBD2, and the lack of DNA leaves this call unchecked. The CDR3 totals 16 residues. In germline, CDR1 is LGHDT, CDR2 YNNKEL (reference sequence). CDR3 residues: CASSPSALTSYNEQFF.

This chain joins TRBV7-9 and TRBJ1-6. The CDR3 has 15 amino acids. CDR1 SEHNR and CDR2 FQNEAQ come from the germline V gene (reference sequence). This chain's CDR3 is CASSPWSAGDSPLHF.

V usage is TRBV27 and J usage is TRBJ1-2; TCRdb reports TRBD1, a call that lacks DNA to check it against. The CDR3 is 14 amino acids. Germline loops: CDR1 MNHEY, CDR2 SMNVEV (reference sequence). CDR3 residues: CASSPGTGHYGYTF.

CDR3 amino acids: CASSDGALPNEQFF. The gene calls are TRBV2 and TRBJ2-1. Germline CDR1 and CDR2: SNHLY and FYNNEI. The CDR3 spans 14 residues. The complete variable domain, with remaining parts taken from reference TRBV2 and TRBJ2-1, reads EPEVTQTPSHQVTQMGQEVILRCVPISNHLYFYWYRQILGQKVEFLVSFYNNEISEKSEIFDDQFSVERPDGSNFTLKIRSTKLEDSAMYFCASSDGALPNEQFFGPGTRLTVL.

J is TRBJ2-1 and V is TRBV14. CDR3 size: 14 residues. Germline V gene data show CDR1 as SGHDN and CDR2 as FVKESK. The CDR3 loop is CASSLGGTYNEQFF.

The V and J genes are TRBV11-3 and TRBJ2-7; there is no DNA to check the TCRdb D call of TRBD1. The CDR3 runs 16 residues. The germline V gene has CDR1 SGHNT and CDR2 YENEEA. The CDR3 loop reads CASSSYNGTDSYEQYF.

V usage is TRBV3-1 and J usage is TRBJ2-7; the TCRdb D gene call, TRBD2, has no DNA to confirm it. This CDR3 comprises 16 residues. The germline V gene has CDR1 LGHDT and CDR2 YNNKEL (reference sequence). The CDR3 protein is CASRGGTSGKRYEQYF.